The TCR beta chain under discussion was sequenced for a study of low-dose radiotherapy and immunotherapy resistance in tumors. Study details: Cohort 1 was given 0.5 Gy fractions every 2 weeks, 6.5 Gy in total.

This clonotype was recorded at least ten times. Trimming took off 0 bases at V and 3 bases at J, with 9 bases between the two ends. The germline V gene encodes CDR1 DFQATT and CDR2 SNEGSKA (reference sequence). The CDR3 loop spans 14 amino acids. Documented time point: before trial treatment. Alpha and beta chains were covered, as first-strand cDNA relied on TRAV- and TRBV-specific primers. A constant-region primer paired with the V-primer adapter amplified TCRs over approximately 18 PCR cycles. mRNA, once isolated, was amplified by in vitro transcription. TCRdb analysed the reads with MiXCR anew, one entry per CDR3 protein. This sample yields tens of thousands of distinct CDR3 sequences, of which 8% to 10% are seen a single time; about 1% belongs to the top ten.

The input for sequencing was PBMCs, taken before treatment. This clonotype originated in a male donor with prostate cancer. The V and J genes are TRBV20-1 and TRBJ1-5; D ambiguous. DNA for the CDR3: TGCAGTGCTAGAGATGCCGGTTACAATCAGCCCCAGCATTTT. Translating gives CSARDAGYNQPQHF.